This T cell receptor beta chain was identified during a study of cytomegalovirus exposure and HLA in healthy donors. Study-wide results and caveats: Using the classifier, cytomegalovirus status was reportedly diagnosed with high specificity and sensitivity.

These donors were members of the 120-subject validation cohort, a group separate from the approximately 670-subject first cohort. Method: immunoSEQ multiplex PCR; TCRdb's copy keeps in-frame clones and lacks some. Of tens of thousands of clones listed, roughly 90% were seen once; the top ten hold 3% to 4%. Details on this clone: Its antigen remains unknown.

V gave up 6 bases and J gave up 7 bases; unmatched junction bases: 5. This CDR3 has 15 amino acids. Germline values: CDR1 SNHLY, CDR2 FYNNEI. Source material: PBMCs. The chain links TRBV2 to TRBJ2-2, with 13 nucleotides matching TRBD2. The source is a woman between 18 and 29 years old in good health and CMV-seropositive. The CDR3 spells CASRRTSGGVGELFF. In DNA, the CDR3 is TGTGCCAGCAGGCGGACTAGCGGGGGTGTCGGGGAGCTGTTTTTT. Combining the CDR3 with reference TRBV2 and TRBJ2-2 gives the whole variable domain EPEVTQTPSHQVTQMGQEVILRCVPISNHLYFYWYRQILGQKVEFLVSFYNNEISEKSEIFDDQFSVERPDGSNFTLKIRSTKLEDSAMYFCASRRTSGGVGELFFGEGSRLTVL.